Below, 30 T cell receptor beta chains from the same sample are listed, as sequenced in a study of T cells in localized non-small cell lung cancer. Sequencing used immunoSEQ multiplex PCR; TCRdb keeps in-frame clones, though not all of them. The sample records under 100,000 clones, around 89% being singletons. The material was peripheral blood, obtained before any cancer treatment. The receptor set was obtained from a woman between 35 and 70 years old with stage I squamous cell lung carcinoma.

V gene TRBV30 combines with J gene TRBJ2-5; D gene ambiguous. From germline, CDR1 is GTSNPN and CDR2 SVGIG (reference sequence). V lost 0 bases, J lost 7 bases, and 15 bases lay in between. This CDR3 has 14 amino acids. The CDR3 sequence is CAWSVSTPKGTQYF. CDR3 nucleotide sequence: TGTGCCTGGAGTGTATCCACCCCTAAAGGGACCCAGTACTTC.

The gene calls are TRBV5-6 and TRBJ2-3; the D gene is possibly TRBD2 (7 bases). The CDR3 totals 13 residues. Germline-derived CDR1 and CDR2 are SGHDT and YYEEEE. V shed 5 bases and J shed 6 bases, with 13 bases lying between them. The CDR3 here is CASRGGGADTQYF. The CDR3 DNA follows: TGTGCCAGCAGGGGCGGGGGCGCCGATACGCAGTATTTT.

The chain combines TRBV6-6 with TRBJ2-5, with a tentative D call TRBD1 (5 bases). Germline V lookup: CDR1 MNHNY, CDR2 SVGAGI (reference sequence). The CDR3 has 11 residues. Trimming left V 5 bases short and J 11 bases short, with 12 bases between. CDR3: CASSDQGQQYF. The DNA of the CDR3 is TGTGCCAGCAGTGACCAGGGTCAGCAGTACTTC.

The CDR3: CSVRTGANTEAFF. The CDR3 bases are TGCAGCGTCCGGACAGGGGCGAACACTGAAGCTTTCTTT. The chain uses TRBV29-1 and TRBJ1-1; 9 nucleotides align to TRBD1. J lost 1 base, V lost 6 bases, and 3 bases had no gene match. This CDR3 has 13 amino acids. Germline CDR1 reads SQVTM; CDR2 reads ANQGSEA.

V and J are TRBV28 and TRBJ2-7; 7 bases are a match to TRBD1. The CDR3 has 13 residues. V shed 2 bases, J shed 3 bases, and the junction held 1 base outside the gene matches. Per the germline V gene, CDR1 is MDHEN and CDR2 is SYDVKM. The CDR3 reads CASSLGTDYEQYF. CDR3 sequence (DNA): TGTGCCAGCAGTTTAGGGACAGACTACGAGCAGTACTTC.

By proportion, this clone is medium-sized. The gene calls are TRBV5-4 and TRBJ1-5; no clear D. Germline V CDR1 and CDR2: SGHNT, YYREEE (reference sequence). The CDR3 length is 19 residues. V was shortened by 3 bases and J by 0 bases, with 22 bases between the two germline ends. The CDR3 sequence: CASSSEEGSPGYSNQPQHF. The CDR3 DNA is TGTGCCAGCAGCTCCGAGGAGGGCAGCCCAGGTTATAGCAATCAGCCCCAGCATTTT.

This clone was observed a few times. The chain is built from TRBV18 and TRBJ1-1; perhaps TRBD1 as D (5 bases). Germline loops: CDR1 KGHSH, CDR2 LQKENI. Trimming stripped 5 bases from V and 1 base from J, with 14 bases between. This CDR3 has 15 residues. The CDR3 DNA reads TGTGCCAGCTCAGAACAGGACACATCGAACACTGAAGCTTTCTTT. Amino acid sequence: CASSEQDTSNTEAFF.

V and J are TRBV9 and TRBJ2-7; a weak D match, TRBD1 (7 bases). Looked up from germline, CDR1 is SGDLS and CDR2 is YYNGEE. V lost 3 bases and J lost 2, with 18 bases in between. The CDR3 consists of 16 residues. The CDR3, as DNA: TGTGCCAGCAGCGAGGGTGGAGGGGGCTCCACCTACGAGCAGTACTTC. Amino acids: CASSEGGGGSTYEQYF.

V and J are TRBV18 and TRBJ2-1, with 8 bases matching TRBD2. CDR1 and CDR2 from the germline V gene are KGHSH and LQKENI. The CDR3 sequence is 16 residues long. After removal of 0 bases from V and 2 bases from J, the junction contained 3 bases not matched to a gene. The CDR3 DNA reads as TGTGCCAGCTCACCACCGTTGCGGGGGGCCTACAATGAGCAGTTCTTC. Amino acids: CASSPPLRGAYNEQFF.

The chain has TRBV19 and TRBJ2-4; 8 bases map to TRBD1. Germline-derived CDR1 and CDR2 are LNHDA and SQIVND (reference sequence). After removal of 4 bases from V and 3 bases from J, the junction contained 5 bases not matched to a gene. This CDR3 spans 15 amino acids. CDR3 sequence (DNA): TGTGCCAGTAGTACCGCGACAGGGGACAAAAACATTCAGTACTTC. Amino acid sequence: CASSTATGDKNIQYF. The entire variable domain, with the rest obtained from reference TRBV19 and TRBJ2-4, is as follows: DGGITQSPKYLFRKEGQNVTLSCEQNLNHDAMYWYRQDPGQGLRLIYYSQIVNDFQKGDIAEGYSVSREKKESFPLTVTSAQKNPTAFYLCASSTATGDKNIQYFGAGTRLSVL.

The chain carries TRBV5-4 and TRBJ1-2, with 7 bases matching TRBD1. The CDR3 covers 16 residues. In germline, CDR1 is SGHNT, CDR2 YYREEE (reference sequence). The V segment lost 0 bases and the J segment 8 bases; nucleotides outside the gene matches: 13. This CDR3 is CASSLAGGNRGEGYTF. DNA of the CDR3: TGTGCCAGCAGCTTGGCAGGAGGAAACAGGGGAGAGGGCTACACCTTC. The whole variable domain, remainder taken from reference TRBV5-4 and TRBJ1-2, is ETGVTQSPTHLIKTRGQQVTLRCSSQSGHNTVSWYQQALGQGPQFIFQYYREEENGRGNFPPRFSGLQFPNYSSELNVNALELDDSALYLCASSLAGGNRGEGYTFGSGTRLTVV.

The chain couples TRBV5-4 to TRBJ1-2; possibly TRBD1 for D (5 bases). V lost 3 bases, J lost 6 bases, and 21 bases lay in between. Germline V lookup: CDR1 SGHNT, CDR2 YYREEE (reference sequence). This CDR3 is built from 16 residues. The chain's CDR3 is CASSYDGPGIGDGYTF. The CDR3 DNA follows: TGTGCCAGCAGCTATGATGGGCCGGGCATAGGGGATGGCTACACCTTC.

This rearrangement joins TRBV2 to TRBJ2-1, with D perhaps assigned TRBD1 or TRBD2 (6 bases each). Looked up from germline, CDR1 is SNHLY and CDR2 is FYNNEI. With 6 bases removed from V and 7 bases from J, the gap between germline ends came to 19 bases. CDR3 length equals 15 residues. CDR3 loop: CASSLNGGPWNEQFF. The CDR3 DNA follows: TGTGCCAGCAGCCTCAACGGGGGCCCTTGGAATGAGCAGTTCTTC.

The chain joins TRBV9 to TRBJ1-3; the D gene is possibly TRBD1 (5 bases). Germline values: CDR1 SGDLS, CDR2 YYNGEE. Trimming took off 4 bases at V and 0 bases at J, with 11 bases between the two ends. CDR3 size: 15 residues. The CDR3 is CASSTGLSSGNTIYF. The CDR3 coding sequence is TGTGCCAGCAGCACGGGACTGAGCTCTGGAAACACCATATATTTT.

The rearrangement joins TRBV11-2 to TRBJ2-2; 8 bases agree with TRBD1. This CDR3 contains 14 residues. The ends lost 4 bases at V and 6 bases at J; junction bases unmatched: 4. Germline CDR1 is SGHAT and CDR2 is FQNNGV. The CDR3 sequence: CASSWTGTAGELFF. DNA for the CDR3: TGTGCCAGCAGCTGGACAGGGACGGCCGGGGAGCTGTTTTTT.

The rearrangement joins TRBV11-3 to TRBJ2-2, with D tentatively TRBD2 (6 bases). Trimming removed 5 bases from V and 4 bases from J, with 8 bases in between. Germline loops: CDR1 SGHNT, CDR2 YENEEA. The CDR3 sequence is 13 residues long. The CDR3 protein is CASSTSFTGELFF. DNA of the CDR3: TGTGCCAGCAGCACTAGCTTCACCGGGGAGCTGTTTTTT.

The chain employs TRBV6-4 and TRBJ2-3; D gene uncertain. CDR3 length: 14 residues. Germline V gene lookup returns CDR1 MRHNA and CDR2 SNTAGT. The germline V and J ends were trimmed by 7 bases and 0 bases, with 11 bases remaining between them. The CDR3 loop reads CASKPSPSTDTQYF. The CDR3 DNA reads TGTGCCAGCAAGCCTTCCCCTAGCACAGATACGCAGTATTTT.

The V gene is TRBV9, the J gene TRBJ1-1; no clear D gene. The V end lost 4 bases, the J end lost 2 bases, and 9 bases lay between the germline ends. The CDR3 is 13 amino acids. Germline-derived CDR1 and CDR2 are SGDLS and YYNGEE. The CDR3 region is CASSLSVNTEAFF. DNA of the CDR3: TGTGCCAGCAGCCTCTCAGTTAACACTGAAGCTTTCTTT.

The J gene is TRBJ1-1, the V gene TRBV7-6, with a possible D match to TRBD1 (6 bases). Per germline, CDR1 SGHVS and CDR2 FNYEAQ. This CDR3 spans 15 amino acids. V shed 2 bases and J shed 5 bases, with 15 bases lying between them. The CDR3 DNA is TGTGCCAGCAGCTTAATCGGAGGGGGTTCGACTGAAGCTTTCTTT. This sequence encodes CASSLIGGGSTEAFF.

J is TRBJ2-5 and V is TRBV18; no reliable D call. There are 16 residues in the CDR3. Germline V lookup: CDR1 KGHSH, CDR2 LQKENI. V was clipped by 0 bases and J by 1 base, with 12 bases between them. CDR3 sequence reads: CASSPPPISLQETQYF. The CDR3 bases are TGTGCCAGCTCACCACCCCCTATATCCCTCCAAGAGACCCAGTACTTC.

The chain links TRBV10-1 to TRBJ1-4; D is ambiguous. V dropped 2 bases and J dropped 7 bases, with 26 bases sitting between them. This CDR3 contains 19 residues. Germline assignment: CDR1 WNHNN and CDR2 SYGVQD (reference sequence). The CDR3 DNA reads as TGCGCCAGCAGTGAGAGTCTTATGTGGGTTTCAGGAAATAGTGAAAAACTGTTTTTT. Translating it yields CASSESLMWVSGNSEKLFF.

This clone was recorded at least ten times. The V and J genes are TRBV6-5 and TRBJ1-3, with D unclear. CDR3 size: 12 residues. Germline V gene data show CDR1 as MNHEY and CDR2 as SVGAGI. Trimming pared 4 bases from V and 3 bases from J, leaving 4 bases between. In DNA, the CDR3 is TGTGCCAGCAGTTCAGTTGGAAACACCATATATTTT. It is translated as CASSSVGNTIYF.

The chain links TRBV5-4 to TRBJ1-1, with D maybe TRBD1 (6 bases). The V end was cut by 2 bases, the J end by 7 bases, with 15 bases between. There are 14 residues in the CDR3. Germline loops: CDR1 SGHNT, CDR2 YYREEE (reference sequence). CDR3 sequence (DNA): TGTGCCAGCAGCTTATTCTCAGGGGCGGGTGAAGCTTTCTTT. Protein product: CASSLFSGAGEAFF.

V and J are TRBV11-2 and TRBJ1-2, with TRBD1 matching over 7 bases. Germline V CDR1 and CDR2: SGHAT, FQNNGV. The CDR3 is made up of 15 amino acids. The V segment lost 0 bases and the J segment 5 bases; nucleotides outside the gene matches: 6. The CDR3 DNA reads as TGTGCCAGCAGCTTAGAGGCGGCAGGGGGGTATGGCTACACCTTC. Protein product: CASSLEAAGGYGYTF.

This rearrangement joins TRBV11-2 to TRBJ1-3; 9 positions match TRBD1. The CDR3 is 14 amino acids. CDR1 and CDR2 (germline): SGHAT, FQNNGV. V lost 3 bases, J lost 9 bases, and 6 bases stayed unmatched. The CDR3 region is CASSFGQGLGTIYF. CDR3 nucleotide sequence: TGTGCCAGCAGCTTTGGACAGGGGCTGGGCACCATATATTTT.

The chain carries TRBV7-7 and TRBJ2-5, with 11 nucleotides matching TRBD2. Germline CDR1 is SSHAT and CDR2 is FNYEAQ (reference sequence). The CDR3 totals 13 residues. The CDR3 loop is CASGGGIQETQYF. The CDR3 region has the DNA TGTGCTAGCGGGGGGGGGATCCAAGAGACCCAGTACTTC. Looking up the rest from reference TRBV7-7 and TRBJ2-5 gives the full variable domain: GAGVSQSPRYKVTKRGQDVTLRCDPISSHATLYWYQQALGQGPEFLTYFNYEAQPDKSGLPSDRFSAERPEGSISTLTIQRTEQRDSAMYRCASGGGIQETQYFGPGTRLLVL.

This chain uses TRBV19 with TRBJ1-4; 7 bases are shared with TRBD1. The CDR3 has 14 residues. After removal of 6 bases from V and 8 bases from J, the junction contained 9 bases not matched to a gene. The germline V gene has CDR1 LNHDA and CDR2 SQIVND (reference sequence). This CDR3 reads CASRSGDRQEKLFF. The CDR3 nucleotides are TGTGCCAGTAGATCCGGGGACAGACAGGAAAAACTGTTTTTT.

The chain is built from TRBV7-9 and TRBJ2-5; D is perhaps TRBD2 (5 bases). Trimming cost V 1 base and J 2 bases, with 11 bases left between them. The germline V gene has CDR1 SEHNR and CDR2 FQNEAQ (reference sequence). The CDR3 runs to 15 residues. The CDR3 loop reads CASSLERPQQETQYF. In DNA, the CDR3 is TGTGCCAGCAGCTTAGAGCGGCCACAACAAGAGACCCAGTACTTC.

The chain has TRBV5-4 and TRBJ2-3; either TRBD1 or TRBD2 may fit D (6 bases each). Germline values: CDR1 SGHNT, CDR2 YYREEE (reference sequence). This CDR3 region has 16 residues. Trimming stripped 0 bases from V and 3 bases from J, with 14 bases between. The CDR3 here is CASSLGSGAGTDTQYF. As DNA, the CDR3 is TGTGCCAGCAGCTTGGGATCGGGGGCCGGGACAGATACGCAGTATTTT. Together with reference TRBV5-4 and TRBJ2-3, the CDR3 gives the full variable domain: ETGVTQSPTHLIKTRGQQVTLRCSSQSGHNTVSWYQQALGQGPQFIFQYYREEENGRGNFPPRFSGLQFPNYSSELNVNALELDDSALYLCASSLGSGAGTDTQYFGPGTRLTVL.

The J gene is TRBJ2-2, the V gene TRBV7-6; 9 nucleotides agree with TRBD2. CDR3 length: 17 residues. Germline CDR1 reads SGHVS; CDR2 reads FNYEAQ. V was pared by 4 bases and J by 2 bases, with 8 bases of the junction left unmatched. The CDR3 loop is CASSSFRGGANTGELFF. The CDR3 DNA reads as TGTGCCAGCAGCTCGTTTCGCGGGGGGGCCAACACCGGGGAGCTGTTTTTT.